Each of the 20 T cell receptor beta chains below was sequenced from the same sample in a study of OX40 agonist ivuxolimab in advanced cancers. Clones were read by immunoSEQ multiplex PCR, and TCRdb kept only the in-frame ones, dropping some. This repertoire shows 45,000 to 60,000 clones, roughly 78% found once; its top ten account for about 2.1%. The sequences come from CD4+ or CD8+ T cells sorted from blood, collected in a trial of the OX40 agonist ivuxolimab. The receptors shown here come from an adult with an advanced solid tumor such as melanoma, head and neck, liver or kidney cancer.

This chain connects TRBV7-2 to TRBJ1-5; D remains ambiguous. CDR3 length: 14 amino acids. V lost 1 base and J 1 base, leaving 5 bases between the germline ends. Germline V CDR1 and CDR2: SGHTA, FQGNSA. Here the CDR3 DNA reads TGTGCCAGCAGCTTAGGTCAGAGCAATCAGCCCCAGCATTTT. This sequence encodes CASSLGQSNQPQHF.

Concerning this clone itself: The germline gene is not matched at one end of the junction; a read error may be the cause. V gene TRBV10-3 combines with J gene TRBJ2-1; D is unclear. Germline CDR1 ENHRY, CDR2 SYGVKD. There are 14 residues in the CDR3. Here the CDR3 DNA reads TGTGCCATCAGTGAGGTTCTCTCCCACAATGAGCAGTTCTTC. Protein sequence: CAISEVLSHNEQFF.

This rearrangement joins TRBV5-8 to TRBJ1-2, with D uncertain. V lost 0 bases, J lost 13 bases, and 10 bases lay in between. This CDR3 region has 11 residues. From germline, CDR1 is SGHTS and CDR2 YDEGEE. The CDR3 spells CASSLGYSGTF. In nucleotides, the CDR3 is TGTGCCAGCAGCTTGGGTTATTCAGGCACCTTC.

The chain is built from TRBV6-1 and TRBJ1-1; unclear D gene. V was clipped by 4 bases and J by 1 base, with 10 bases between them. The CDR3 runs to 14 residues. CDR1 is MNHNS, CDR2 SASEGT, per germline. The CDR3 coding sequence is TGTGCCAGCAGTGCCGGGGTCAGGAACACTGAAGCTTTCTTT. Protein product: CASSAGVRNTEAFF.

This chain joins TRBV5-1 and TRBJ1-1, with 7 bases fitting TRBD1. CDR1 and CDR2 from the germline V gene are SGHRS and YFSETQ. V was pared by 4 bases and J by 1 base, with 4 bases of the junction left unmatched. The CDR3 consists of 14 residues. The CDR3 region is CASSVGQRNTEAFF. CDR3 DNA sequence: TGCGCCAGCAGCGTGGGACAGAGGAACACTGAAGCTTTCTTT.

Here the CDR3 reads CASSLAGYGGREAFF. The CDR3 region has the DNA TGTGCCAGCAGCTTAGCCGGGTATGGGGGGCGCGAAGCTTTCTTT. The chain is built from TRBV7-2 and TRBJ1-1; possibly TRBD1 for D (6 bases). In germline, CDR1 is SGHTA, CDR2 FQGNSA. Trimming cost V 0 bases and J 8 bases, with 16 bases left between them. CDR3 size: 15 residues.

The chain carries TRBV30 and TRBJ2-4, with D perhaps matching TRBD1 (6 bases). The CDR3 runs 14 residues. Germline CDR1 and CDR2: GTSNPN and SVGIG (reference sequence). The V end was cut by 2 bases, the J end by 0 bases, with 8 bases between. CDR3 sequence: CAWSRDIAKNIQYF. The CDR3 region has the DNA TGTGCCTGGAGTAGGGACATAGCCAAAAACATTCAGTACTTC.

This chain joins TRBV7-2 and TRBJ2-7; 7 bases are a match to TRBD1. The germline gives CDR1 SGHTA, CDR2 FQGNSA. CDR3 length: 13 amino acids. J lost 6 bases, V lost 5 bases, and 7 bases had no gene match. The CDR3, as DNA: TGTGCCAGCAGCCCCAGGACAGGCTCCGAGCAGTACTTC. Protein: CASSPRTGSEQYF.

The gene calls are TRBV18 and TRBJ2-7; no definite D call. From germline, CDR1 is KGHSH and CDR2 LQKENI. The CDR3 sequence is 13 residues long. The germline V and J ends were trimmed by 3 bases and 3 bases, with 9 bases remaining between them. CDR3 sequence: CASSPGGSYEQYF. In nucleotides, the CDR3 is TGTGCCAGCTCACCTGGCGGAAGCTACGAGCAGTACTTC.

The J gene is TRBJ2-2, the V gene TRBV11-1; D is possibly TRBD2 (6 bases). CDR1 is SGHAT, CDR2 FQDESV, per germline (reference sequence). This CDR3 is built from 14 residues. Trimming removed 2 bases at V and 4 bases at J, with 8 bases between. DNA for the CDR3: TGTGCCAGCAGCTTATGGGGAGGCACCGGGGAGCTGTTTTTT. This gives the protein CASSLWGGTGELFF.

V usage is TRBV6-1 and J usage is TRBJ2-7; perhaps TRBD2 as D (6 bases). CDR3 length: 12 residues. CDR1 MNHNS and CDR2 SASEGT come from the germline V gene. Deletions cut 4 bases from V and 7 bases from J, with 11 bases between. Here the CDR3 DNA reads TGTGCCAGCAGTGCGGGGGTAGGAGAGCAGTACTTC. Encoded protein: CASSAGVGEQYF.

There are a few counts of this clone. This chain uses TRBV5-5 with TRBJ2-4, with a possible D match to TRBD2 (5 bases). The germline gives CDR1 SGHKS, CDR2 YYEKEE (reference sequence). This CDR3 spans 16 amino acids. V dropped 2 bases and J dropped 0 bases, with 12 bases sitting between them. The DNA of the CDR3 is TGTGCCAGCAGCTTAGGAGGAGATATAGCCAAAAACATTCAGTACTTC. Translated, it gives CASSLGGDIAKNIQYF. Using reference TRBV5-5 and TRBJ2-4 for the parts outside the CDR3, the full variable domain is DAGVTQSPTHLIKTRGQQVTLRCSPISGHKSVSWYQQVLGQGPQFIFQYYEKEERGRGNFPDRFSARQFPNYSSELNVNALLLGDSALYLCASSLGGDIAKNIQYFGAGTRLSVL.

The rearrangement joins TRBV5-1 to TRBJ1-3; D might be TRBD1 (6 bases). The CDR3 covers 14 residues. V lost 2 bases to trimming and J lost 4 bases, with 10 bases between them. The germline gives CDR1 SGHRS, CDR2 YFSETQ. CDR3 DNA sequence: TGCGCCAGCAGCTTCAGTCAGGGGGGAAACACCATATATTTT. Protein: CASSFSQGGNTIYF.

Judged by abundance, this clone is medium-sized. The CDR3 here is CASSFSGSSWTEAFF. In DNA, the CDR3 is TGTGCCAGCAGCTTTTCAGGGTCGTCTTGGACTGAAGCTTTCTTT. The rearrangement links TRBV7-9 to TRBJ1-1, with D possibly matching TRBD1 (5 bases). Trimming shortened V by 3 bases and J by 5 bases, and 16 bases separated the two germline ends. CDR1 and CDR2 (germline): SEHNR, FQNEAQ (reference sequence). This CDR3 comprises 15 residues.

The V call is TRBV7-9, the J call TRBJ2-3; either TRBD1 or TRBD2 may fit D (5 bases each). The ends were cut back, 4 bases at V and 0 bases at J, with 8 bases in the middle. Germline V gene sequence: CDR1 SEHNR, CDR2 FQNEAQ (reference sequence). This CDR3 has 14 residues. CDR3 protein: CASSWGFSTDTQYF. The CDR3 DNA reads as TGTGCCAGCAGCTGGGGGTTTAGCACAGATACGCAGTATTTT.

The rearrangement joins TRBV6-1 to TRBJ2-7; 9 bases fit TRBD1. Per the germline V gene, CDR1 is MNHNS and CDR2 is SASEGT. The CDR3 has 12 residues. The V and J ends lost 8 bases and 5 bases, in that order; junction bases with no gene match: 4. In DNA form, the CDR3 reads TGTGCCAGCTGGGACAGGGTCCACGAGCAGTACTTC. It is translated as CASWDRVHEQYF.

The rearrangement links TRBV10-3 to TRBJ1-1; D is possibly TRBD1 (5 bases). The CDR3 totals 11 residues. Trimming shortened V by 11 bases and J by 6 bases, and 13 bases separated the two germline ends. Germline V gene lookup returns CDR1 ENHRY and CDR2 SYGVKD. The CDR3 sequence is CASARGAEAFF. As DNA, the CDR3 is TGTGCCTCCGCAAGGGGTGCTGAAGCTTTCTTT.

This clone appeared a few times. CDR3 nucleotide sequence: TGTGCCAGCAGACGACAGGGACAAGAGACCCAGTACTTC. Its translation is CASRRQGQETQYF. The chain recombines TRBV28 with TRBJ2-5, with TRBD1 matching over 7 bases. V lost 6 bases, J lost 2 bases, and 3 bases stayed unmatched. Germline CDR1 MDHEN, CDR2 SYDVKM. This CDR3 spans 13 amino acids.

This clone was seen once. The rearrangement links TRBV2 to TRBJ1-4, with D possibly matching TRBD1 (5 bases). Germline V gene sequence: CDR1 SNHLY, CDR2 FYNNEI. This CDR3 is 13 amino acids long. V was clipped by 6 bases and J by 8 bases, with 13 bases between them. Here the CDR3 DNA reads TGTGCCAGCAGCAGGGCTATCGGGGAAAAACTGTTTTTT. Translating gives CASSRAIGEKLFF. The variable domain in full, completed from reference TRBV2 and TRBJ1-4, reads EPEVTQTPSHQVTQMGQEVILRCVPISNHLYFYWYRQILGQKVEFLVSFYNNEISEKSEIFDDQFSVERPDGSNFTLKIRSTKLEDSAMYFCASSRAIGEKLFFGSGTQLSVL.

The chain links TRBV30 to TRBJ2-5; possibly TRBD1 for D (5 bases). Germline V gene lookup returns CDR1 GTSNPN and CDR2 SVGIG (reference sequence). Trimming removed 1 base at V and 1 base at J, with 7 bases between. The CDR3 has 13 residues. CDR3 bases: TGTGCCTGGAGTGACAGGAGCCAAGAGACCCAGTACTTC. It encodes CAWSDRSQETQYF.